Listed below are T cell receptor beta chains from one sample, sequenced in a study of OX40 agonist ivuxolimab in advanced cancers. Clones were read by immunoSEQ multiplex PCR, and TCRdb kept only the in-frame ones, dropping some. The sample has around 150,000 clones, 94% seen once. Here the sequenced sample was CD4+ or CD8+ T cells sorted from blood, taken in a trial of the OX40 agonist ivuxolimab. Receptors were obtained from an adult with an advanced solid tumor such as melanoma, head and neck, liver or kidney cancer. The CDR3 runs from the conserved cysteine through the conserved F or W. A D gene is named only where the DNA matches it firmly. The size entry is marked missing in some rows and otherwise reads once, few, many or a size class.

NA	TRBV6-1	NA	TRBJ1-2	CAPQIRYGYTF	TGTGCCCCCCAGATTAGGTATGGCTACACCTTC
NA	TRBV27	NA	TRBJ2-6	CASTPGPISGANVLTF	TGTGCCAGCACCCCCGGCCCCATCTCTGGGGCCAACGTCCTGACTTTC
NA	TRBV11-3	NA	TRBJ2-2	CASSLRGAGELFF	TGTGCCAGCAGCCTACGTGGGGCCGGGGAGCTGTTTTTT
NA	TRBV2	NA	TRBJ1-5	CASSNQGSNQPQHF	TGTGCCAGCAGTAACCAGGGGAGTAATCAGCCCCAGCATTTT
TRBD1	TRBV6-5	once	TRBJ1-1	CASSRQGGTEAFF	TGTGCCAGCAGTCGACAGGGCGGCACTGAAGCTTTCTTT
TRBD2	TRBV28	NA	TRBJ2-3	CASSRGLATADTQYF	TGTGCCAGCAGCCGTGGACTAGCGACAGCAGATACGCAGTATTTT
NA	TRBV6-1	NA	TRBJ1-2	CASSVLYGYTF	TGTGCCAGCAGTGTTCTTTATGGCTACACCTTC
NA	TRBV19	NA	TRBJ2-5	CASSIIPGQPQGTQYF	TGTGCCAGTAGTATAATCCCGGGGCAGCCCCAGGGGACCCAGTACTTC
NA	TRBV9	NA	TRBJ2-1	CASSVSPGIGVNEQFF	TGTGCCAGCAGCGTTAGTCCCGGAATAGGGGTCAATGAGCAGTTCTTC
TRBD1	TRBV29-1	NA	TRBJ2-3	CSVQSLRDRPSSRNF	TGCAGCGTCCAGAGCCTCCGGGACAGGCCTTCTAGTAGGAATTTT
TRBD1	TRBV6-4	NA	TRBJ2-2	CASSPARGRAGELFF	TGTGCCAGCAGCCCCGCCAGGGGGCGGGCCGGGGAGCTGTTTTTT
NA	TRBV19	NA	TRBJ2-1	CASSQATVDNEQFF	TGTGCCAGTAGTCAGGCGACGGTTGACAATGAGCAGTTCTTC
TRBD2	TRBV5-4	NA	TRBJ2-5	CASSSPGGLSMGETQYF	TGTGCCAGCAGCTCCCCGGGGGGACTCTCAATGGGGGAGACCCAGTACTTC
TRBD2	TRBV28	NA	TRBJ2-1	CASSSGTSPQGQFF	TGTGCCAGCAGTTCCGGGACTAGCCCTCAGGGGCAGTTCTTC
NA	TRBV7-9	NA	TRBJ2-7	CASSLSRESYEQYF	TGTGCCAGCAGCTTGAGCCGGGAGTCGTACGAGCAGTACTTC
TRBD2	TRBV20-1	NA	TRBJ2-7	CSARSTSGRYF	TGCAGTGCTAGATCCACTAGCGGGAGGTACTTC
TRBD2	TRBV29-1	NA	TRBJ2-1	CSVHPAASGSPYNEQFF	TGCAGCGTTCACCCGGCGGCTAGCGGGAGCCCCTACAATGAGCAGTTCTTC
NA	TRBV7-2	NA	TRBJ1-2	CASSLAFGPTNYGYTF	TGTGCCAGCAGCTTAGCGTTCGGACCTACAAACTATGGCTACACCTTC
TRBD1	TRBV7-9	NA	TRBJ2-1	CASSLRGPQGQAYNEQFF	TGTGCCAGCAGCTTAAGGGGACCCCAGGGACAGGCGTACAATGAGCAGTTCTTC
NA	TRBV5-1	NA	TRBJ1-1	CASSFGGSMNTEAFF	TGCGCCAGCAGCTTCGGGGGCTCCATGAACACTGAAGCTTTCTTT
NA	TRBV30	NA	TRBJ1-1	CAWASGANTEAFF	TGTGCCTGGGCTTCGGGGGCGAACACTGAAGCTTTCTTT
NA	TRBV5-1	NA	TRBJ1-1	CASIPGGSNTEAFF	TGCGCCAGCATCCCCGGGGGCTCCAACACTGAAGCTTTCTTT
NA	TRBV5-1	NA	TRBJ1-1	CASSKTAEKAFF	TGCGCCAGCAGTAAGACAGCGGAGAAAGCTTTCTTT
NA	TRBV6-1	NA	TRBJ2-7	CASNWDGPYEQYF	TGTGCCAGCAACTGGGACGGCCCATACGAGCAGTACTTC
NA	TRBV4-3	NA	TRBJ2-7	CASSQDLGGEQYF	TGCGCCAGCAGCCAAGATCTGGGCGGCGAGCAGTACTTC
TRBD1	TRBV5-1	NA	TRBJ2-1	CATERGQGYNEQFF	TGCGCCACCGAGCGGGGACAGGGGTACAATGAGCAGTTCTTC
NA	TRBV7-7	NA	TRBJ1-2	CASSLSRDSEHYGYTF	TGTGCCAGCAGCTTATCCCGGGACTCCGAACACTATGGCTACACCTTC
TRBD2	TRBV18	NA	TRBJ2-1	CASSPFGGNNEQFF	TGTGCCAGCTCACCATTCGGGGGGAACAATGAGCAGTTCTTC
NA	TRBV7-2	once	TRBJ1-3	CASSRRGVSGNTIYF	TGTGCCAGCAGCCGGAGGGGAGTCTCTGGAAACACCATATATTTT
NA	TRBV19	NA	TRBJ2-1	CASSISASDEQFF	TGTGCCAGTAGTATTTCAGCGTCAGATGAGCAGTTCTTC
NA	TRBV5-6	NA	TRBJ2-5	CASTRRLTGSQETQYF	TGTGCCAGCACGAGACGCCTTACCGGGTCACAAGAGACCCAGTACTTC
TRBD1	TRBV5-6	NA	TRBJ1-2	CASSPGTAFFYGYTF	TGTGCCAGCAGCCCCGGGACAGCATTCTTCTATGGCTACACCTTC
NA	TRBV19	NA	TRBJ1-5	CASMDQISNQPQHF	TGTGCGTCTATGGACCAGATTAGCAATCAGCCCCAGCATTTT
TRBD2	TRBV25-1	NA	TRBJ2-2	CASSEYGVAGAGELFF	TGTGCCAGCAGTGAATACGGCGTAGCGGGGGCCGGGGAGCTGTTTTTT
TRBD1	TRBV4-3	NA	TRBJ2-1	CASSRSGTGLGYNEQFF	TGCGCCAGCAGCCGGTCCGGGACAGGTCTAGGCTACAATGAGCAGTTCTTC
NA	TRBV6-5	NA	TRBJ1-2	CASSTGWGYGYTF	TGTGCCAGCAGTACAGGGTGGGGCTATGGCTACACCTTC
TRBD1	TRBV4-1	few	TRBJ1-2	CASSRTGVEGYTF	TGCGCCAGCAGCCGGACAGGGGTAGAGGGCTACACCTTC
TRBD1	TRBV28	NA	TRBJ1-5	CASSQGQGRDSNQPQHF	TGTGCCAGCAGCCAAGGACAGGGTAGGGATAGCAATCAGCCCCAGCATTTT
TRBD2	TRBV4-3	NA	TRBJ2-1	CASSQGGLPSGRNEQFF	TGCGCCAGCAGCCAAGGTGGTCTGCCTAGCGGGAGAAATGAGCAGTTCTTC
NA	TRBV11-2	NA	TRBJ2-5	CASSPVQETQYF	TGTGCCAGCAGCCCGGTGCAAGAGACCCAGTACTTC
NA	TRBV19	NA	TRBJ2-3	CASSLGGDTQYF	TGTGCCAGTAGTCTCGGGGGAGATACGCAGTATTTT
NA	TRBV11-2	NA	TRBJ2-1	CASSLERELEQFF	TGTGCCAGCAGCTTAGAACGGGAACTTGAGCAGTTCTTC
NA	TRBV2	NA	TRBJ2-3	CASNRDFSDTQYF	TGTGCCAGCAACAGGGACTTCTCAGATACGCAGTATTTT
TRBD1	TRBV5-1	NA	TRBJ2-7	CASSLGQGNEQYF	TGCGCCAGCAGCTTGGGACAGGGGAACGAGCAGTACTTC
NA	TRBV15	NA	TRBJ1-1	CATSRDLGTVNTEAFF	TGTGCCACCAGCAGAGATCTTGGAACGGTGAACACTGAAGCTTTCTTT
TRBD1	TRBV28	NA	TRBJ1-1	CASSLSQGGTEAFF	TGTGCCAGCAGTTTGAGTCAGGGGGGCACTGAAGCTTTCTTT
NA	TRBV9	NA	TRBJ1-3	CASSVAGPNSGNTIYF	TGTGCCAGCAGCGTAGCTGGCCCCAACTCTGGAAACACCATATATTTT
TRBD1	TRBV25-1	NA	TRBJ2-7	CASSDPEGGFEYEQYF	TGTGCCAGCAGTGATCCGGAAGGGGGCTTCGAGTACGAGCAGTACTTC
TRBD1	TRBV19	NA	TRBJ1-2	CASSSWDRSGYTF	TGTGCCAGTAGTTCTTGGGACAGGAGTGGCTACACCTTC